These 22 T cell receptor beta chains originate from one sample sequenced in a study of patients and donors after allogeneic stem cell transplantation. TCRdb re-called the RT-PCR reads through MiXCR, storing one row per CDR3 protein. Here the sample spans hundreds of thousands of distinct CDR3 sequences, roughly 16% being singletons. The sequenced sample consisted of blood, either unsorted or a sorted T cell fraction (not recorded which). The receptors stem from a human donor who was either an allogeneic HSCT recipient or a stem cell or donor lymphocyte infusion donor (not recorded which). It is not recorded whose cells these are; they may come from a transplant donor.

The chain has TRBV5-1 and TRBJ2-7; D is undetermined. Looked up from germline, CDR1 is SGHRS and CDR2 is YFSETQ. The CDR3 consists of 13 residues. Trimming removed 0 bases from V and 7 bases from J, with 11 bases in between. DNA of the CDR3: TGCGCCAGCAGCTTGGGTTCATTGAGGGAGCAGTACTTC. Translating it yields CASSLGSLREQYF.

The chain links TRBV20-1 to TRBJ2-7; 14 nucleotides line up with TRBD2. Germline-derived CDR1 and CDR2 are DFQATT and SNEGSKA (reference sequence). The CDR3 spans 13 residues. V shed 6 bases and J 8 bases; nucleotides not matched to a gene: 6. This chain's CDR3 is CSAPGLAGEKQYF. CDR3 bases: TGCAGTGCCCCGGGACTAGCGGGAGAGAAGCAGTACTTC.

This clonotype has ten or more counts. As DNA, the CDR3 is TGTGCCAGCAGCCCCCAGATTAACTATGGCTACACCTTC. This sequence encodes CASSPQINYGYTF. The chain joins TRBV12-3 or TRBV12-4 to TRBJ1-2; D gene unclear. This CDR3 has 13 amino acids. Trimming removed 6 bases at V and 1 base at J, with 9 bases between.

This clonotype was counted only a few times. The rearrangement uses TRBV5-1 and TRBJ2-7; 9 nucleotides agree with TRBD1. The ends lost 0 bases at V and 4 bases at J; junction bases unmatched: 5. Per germline, CDR1 SGHRS and CDR2 YFSETQ. The CDR3 has 15 amino acids. The CDR3 reads CASSLAGTGFYEQYF. The CDR3 nucleotides read TGCGCCAGCAGCTTGGCCGGGACAGGGTTTTACGAGCAGTACTTC. The complete variable domain, with remaining parts taken from reference TRBV5-1 and TRBJ2-7, reads KAGVTQTPRYLIKTRGQQVTLSCSPISGHRSVSWYQQTPGQGLQFLFEYFSETQRNKGNFPGRFSGRQFSNSRSEMNVSTLELGDSALYLCASSLAGTGFYEQYFGPGTRLTVT.

The table lists this clonotype with a few counts. The chain uses TRBV4-1 and TRBJ1-1; TRBD1 matches at 8 bases. CDR1 is MGHRA, CDR2 YSYEKL, per germline. This CDR3 is 15 amino acids long. The V segment lost 1 base and the J segment 6 bases; nucleotides outside the gene matches: 7. The CDR3 coding sequence is TGCGCCAGCAGCCAAGCAGGCAGGGGGCTTGCTGAAGCTTTCTTT. Residues: CASSQAGRGLAEAFF.

This clonotype was detected a few times. The genes are TRBV7-2 and TRBJ1-1; the match to TRBD1 covers 10 bases. Germline CDR1 and CDR2: SGHTA and FQGNSA. This CDR3 spans 15 amino acids. Losses at the gene ends were 1 base for V and 6 bases for J; bases not matched to a gene: 5. The CDR3 protein is CASSLGRQGAAEAFF. CDR3 DNA sequence: TGTGCCAGCAGCTTAGGACGACAGGGGGCCGCTGAAGCTTTCTTT.

This clonotype was counted a few times. This sequence joins TRBV5-1 and TRBJ2-1; TRBD2 agrees at 7 bases. J was trimmed by 0 bases and V by 6 bases; bases with no gene match: 6. Looked up from germline, CDR1 is SGHRS and CDR2 is YFSETQ. The CDR3 has 15 residues. In DNA form, the CDR3 reads TGCGCCAGCACTAGCGGATTGAGCTCCTACAATGAGCAGTTCTTC. It encodes CASTSGLSSYNEQFF.

The V and J genes are TRBV24-1 and TRBJ1-4; a weak D match, TRBD1 (6 bases). The CDR3 is 14 residues long. Trimming removed 2 bases at V and 8 bases at J, with 11 bases between. Germline V gene lookup returns CDR1 KGHDR and CDR2 SFDVKD. CDR3 in amino acids: CATSDSGTSEKLFF. The CDR3 DNA reads TGTGCCACCAGTGATTCAGGGACATCGGAAAAACTGTTTTTT.

In this sample, this clonotype turned up a few times. The CDR3 nucleotides are TGCGCCAGCAGCAGACAGGTTTCGGCCAATGAGCAGTTCTTC. Protein product: CASSRQVSANEQFF. V and J are TRBV5-1 and TRBJ2-1, with TRBD1 as a possible D gene (6 bases). The germline V gene encodes CDR1 SGHRS and CDR2 YFSETQ. Between the trimmed V and J ends, which lost 4 bases and 6 bases, there was a span of 14 bases. This CDR3 region has 14 residues.

The CDR3 nucleotides are TGCAGTGCACGGGGGGAGGTAGAGACCCAGTACTTC. Its translation: CSARGEVETQYF. The chain links TRBV20-1 to TRBJ2-5, with 7 bases lining up with TRBD2. The germline gives CDR1 DFQATT, CDR2 SNEGSKA (reference sequence). The J segment lost 4 bases and the V segment lost 6 bases, leaving 5 bases of the junction unmatched. This CDR3 comprises 12 residues.

Ten or more counts support this clonotype. The chain employs TRBV12-3 or TRBV12-4 and TRBJ2-7; D call uncertain. Trimming took 6 bases from V and 3 from J, leaving 9 bases between them. The CDR3 contains 12 residues. The CDR3 sequence is CASRFGFYEQYF. The CDR3 nucleotides read TGTGCCAGCAGGTTCGGATTCTACGAGCAGTACTTC.

This clonotype was counted a single time. The genes are TRBV6-5 and TRBJ2-6; 7 bases match TRBD1. Germline assignment: CDR1 MNHEY and CDR2 SVGAGI. V dropped 4 bases and J dropped 2; count of bases not matched to a gene: 8. This CDR3 spans 17 amino acids. In DNA form, the CDR3 reads TGTGCCAGCAGTTCTCGACAGGGTGGGGCTGGGGCCAACGTCCTGACTTTC. It encodes CASSSRQGGAGANVLTF.

This clonotype has at least ten counts. This chain uses TRBV11-2 with TRBJ2-3; D might be TRBD2 (6 bases). The V gene's germline CDR1 is SGHAT and CDR2 FQNNGV. The CDR3 is 14 amino acids. Trimming shortened V by 4 bases and J by 0 bases, and 8 bases separated the two germline ends. CDR3 protein: CASSYGTSTDTQYF. The CDR3 DNA reads as TGTGCCAGCAGCTACGGGACTAGCACAGATACGCAGTATTTT.

In its sample, this clonotype was seen many times. The V call is TRBV12-3 or TRBV12-4, the J call TRBJ1-2; D is ambiguous. The V end lost 4 bases, the J end lost 5 bases, and 20 bases lay between the germline ends. The CDR3 has 16 residues. The CDR3 region is CASSSSSHGVRYGYTF. The CDR3 DNA reads as TGTGCCAGCAGTTCTAGTTCCCATGGGGTGCGTTATGGCTACACCTTC.

V is TRBV12-3 or TRBV12-4 and J is TRBJ2-7; D is ambiguous. Between the trimmed V and J ends, which lost 3 bases and 3 bases, there was a span of 21 bases. The CDR3 is made up of 17 amino acids. The CDR3 here is CASSFVRLGSPYYEQYF. In DNA form, the CDR3 reads TGTGCCAGCAGTTTCGTAAGACTCGGGTCGCCTTACTACGAGCAGTACTTC.

This clonotype was seen ten or more times. V usage is TRBV20-1 and J usage is TRBJ2-2; the match to TRBD2 covers 9 bases. In germline, CDR1 is DFQATT, CDR2 SNEGSKA (reference sequence). The CDR3 extends over 13 amino acids. After removal of 6 bases from V and 4 bases from J, the junction contained 3 bases not matched to a gene. The CDR3 DNA is TGCAGTGCGAAGCGGGGGGTCACCGGGGAGCTGTTTTTT. Translated: CSAKRGVTGELFF.

As concerns this clonotype: One junction end disagrees with the germline gene, perhaps due to a read error. This chain joins TRBV12-3 or TRBV12-4 and TRBJ2-2; D may be TRBD2 (5 bases). CDR3 size: 16 residues. CDR3 residues: CASSFDGENWTGEMFF. The DNA of the CDR3 is TGTGCCAGCAGTTTTGACGGGGAAAATTGGACCGGGGAGATGTTTTTT.

The rearrangement joins TRBV20-1 to TRBJ1-4; no firm D call. V dropped 3 bases and J dropped 4 bases, with 12 bases sitting between them. Germline-derived CDR1 and CDR2 are DFQATT and SNEGSKA (reference sequence). The CDR3 contains 14 residues. CDR3 coding DNA: TGCAGTGCTAGGTCTTACAGCTTTAATGAAAAACTGTTTTTT. It codes for CSARSYSFNEKLFF.

This clonotype was seen ten or more times. The chain joins TRBV12-3 or TRBV12-4 to TRBJ2-1, with a possible D match to TRBD2 (5 bases). V lost 3 bases, J lost 4 bases, and 19 bases lay in between. CDR3 length: 17 residues. CDR3: CASSFRPRVPPYNEQFF. Written as DNA, the CDR3 is TGTGCCAGCAGTTTCCGCCCGAGGGTCCCCCCGTACAATGAGCAGTTCTTC.

This clonotype has a handful of counts. The V call is TRBV12-3 or TRBV12-4, the J call TRBJ1-1, with D maybe TRBD1 (5 bases). CDR3 length: 14 residues. V lost 5 bases and J 4 bases, leaving 14 bases between the germline ends. The chain's CDR3 is CASSQGARATEAFF. The CDR3 DNA sequence: TGTGCCAGCAGTCAAGGGGCCAGGGCCACTGAAGCTTTCTTT.

This clonotype occurred a few times. The chain combines TRBV12-3 or TRBV12-4 with TRBJ2-7; 9 bases line up with TRBD1. CDR3 size: 14 residues. V dropped 6 bases and J dropped 0; count of bases not matched to a gene: 3. CDR3 nucleotides: TGTGCCAGCAGCCGGGACAGGGCCTCCTACGAGCAGTACTTC. Residues: CASSRDRASYEQYF.

This rearrangement joins TRBV7-9 to TRBJ1-2, with D possibly matching TRBD1 (6 bases). CDR3 length equals 16 residues. The germline CDR1 and CDR2 sequences are SEHNR and FQNEAQ (reference sequence). V dropped 2 bases and J dropped 7 bases, with 20 bases sitting between them. Here the CDR3 reads CASSLLRQAMRGGYTF. The DNA of the CDR3 is TGTGCCAGCAGCTTATTGAGACAGGCCATGAGAGGTGGCTACACCTTC.